This T cell receptor (beta chain) was retrieved from a study of prognosis after radiotherapy for stage I lung cancer. Study as a whole: Each non-small cell lung cancer patient was deemed medically inoperable.

CT and PET/CT found no node involvement in any patient, and none had received chemotherapy or radiotherapy before or had other malignancies. Two rounds of multiplex PCR amplified TCR beta CDR3 from genomic DNA. Round-one PCR had primers specific to each TRBV and TRBJ gene. TCRdb redid the calling of the multiplex PCR reads with MiXCR, one entry per CDR3 protein. In the table there are nearly 35,000 distinct CDR3 sequences, less than 45% of which are singletons. The V gene end was trimmed by 0 bases and the J gene end by 6 bases; junction bases not matched to a gene: 15. CDR1 and CDR2 (germline): LNHNV, YYDKDF (reference sequence). This CDR3 contains 18 residues.

The input for sequencing was PBMCs, taken before or after stereotactic body radiation therapy (not recorded which). This rearrangement joins TRBV15 to TRBJ2-5; TRBD1 agrees at 8 bases. This clonotype was obtained from a donor at least 50 years old with non-small cell lung cancer. The CDR3 loop reads CATSREEFGTGGSKTQYF. In nucleotides, the CDR3 is TGTGCCACCAGCAGAGAAGAATTCGGCACAGGGGGGTCAAAGACCCAGTACTTC.